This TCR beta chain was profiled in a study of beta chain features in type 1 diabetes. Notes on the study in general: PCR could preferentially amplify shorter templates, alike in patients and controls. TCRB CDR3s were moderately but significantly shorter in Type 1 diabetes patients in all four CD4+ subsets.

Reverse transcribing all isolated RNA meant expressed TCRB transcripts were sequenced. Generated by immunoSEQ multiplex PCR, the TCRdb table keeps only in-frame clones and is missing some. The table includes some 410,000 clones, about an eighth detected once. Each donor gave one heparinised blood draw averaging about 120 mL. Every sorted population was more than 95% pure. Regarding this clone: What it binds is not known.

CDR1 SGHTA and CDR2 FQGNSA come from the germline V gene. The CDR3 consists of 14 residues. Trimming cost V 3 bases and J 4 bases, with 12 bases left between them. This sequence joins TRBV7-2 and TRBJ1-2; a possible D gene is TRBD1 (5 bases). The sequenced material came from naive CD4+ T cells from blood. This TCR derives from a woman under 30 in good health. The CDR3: CASSLRQQGYGYTF. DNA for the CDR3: TGTGCCAGCAGCTTGCGACAGCAAGGCTATGGCTACACCTTC.